This TCR beta chain was profiled in a study of shared clonotypes between healthy human individuals. Several immunoSEQ plates held equal portions of the genomic DNA taken from each subset. Generated by immunoSEQ multiplex PCR, the TCRdb table keeps only in-frame clones and is missing some. The table shows 650,000 to 700,000 clones, with less than 95% occurring only once. Germline V gene lookup returns CDR1 LNHDA and CDR2 SQIVND (reference sequence). Trimming left V 3 bases short and J 7 bases short, with 10 bases between. The CDR3 covers 13 residues. The rearrangement uses TRBV19 and TRBJ2-1, with TRBD2 as a possible D gene (5 bases). The clonotype was recovered from a man aged 18 to 30 in good health. Some clones in this sample may be carry-over from other donors' samples. Sequencing was performed on memory CD8+ T cells from PBMCs. Described subset: CD45RO+ cells pooled with CCR7-negative TemRA cells. The CDR3 DNA sequence: TGTGCCAGTAGTATTGTCGGGGAGAATGAGCAGTTCTTC. Translation: CASSIVGENEQFF.